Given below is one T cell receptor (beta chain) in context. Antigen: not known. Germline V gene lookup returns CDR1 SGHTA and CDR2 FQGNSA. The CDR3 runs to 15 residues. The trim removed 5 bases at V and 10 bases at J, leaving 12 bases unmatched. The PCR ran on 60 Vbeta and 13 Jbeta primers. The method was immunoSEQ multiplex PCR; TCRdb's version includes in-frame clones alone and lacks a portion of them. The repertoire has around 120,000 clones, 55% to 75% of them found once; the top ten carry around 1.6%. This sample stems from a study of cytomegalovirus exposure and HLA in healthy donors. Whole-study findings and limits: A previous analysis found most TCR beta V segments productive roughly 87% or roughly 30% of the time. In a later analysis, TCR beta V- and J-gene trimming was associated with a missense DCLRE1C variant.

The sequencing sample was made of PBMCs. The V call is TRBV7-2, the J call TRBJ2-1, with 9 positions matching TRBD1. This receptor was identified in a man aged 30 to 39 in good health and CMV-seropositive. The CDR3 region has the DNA TGTGCCAGCAGCCGGAGGGGACAGGGTTTATTCGAGCAGTTCTTC. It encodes CASSRRGQGLFEQFF.